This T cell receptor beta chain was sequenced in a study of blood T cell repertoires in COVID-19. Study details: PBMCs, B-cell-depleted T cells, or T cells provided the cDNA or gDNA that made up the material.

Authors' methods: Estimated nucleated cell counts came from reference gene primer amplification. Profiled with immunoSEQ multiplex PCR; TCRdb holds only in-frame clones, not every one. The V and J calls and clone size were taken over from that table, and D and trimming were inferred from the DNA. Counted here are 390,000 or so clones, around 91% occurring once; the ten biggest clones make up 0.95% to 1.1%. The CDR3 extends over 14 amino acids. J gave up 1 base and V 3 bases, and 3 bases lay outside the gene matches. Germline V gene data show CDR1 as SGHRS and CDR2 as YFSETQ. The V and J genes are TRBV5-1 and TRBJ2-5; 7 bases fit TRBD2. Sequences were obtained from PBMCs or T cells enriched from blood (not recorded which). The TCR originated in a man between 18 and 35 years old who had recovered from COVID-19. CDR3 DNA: TGCGCCAGCAGCTACGGGACTATCCAAGAGACCCAGTACTTC. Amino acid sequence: CASSYGTIQETQYF.